This T cell receptor beta chain is from a study of blood T cell repertoires in COVID-19. Study summary: Spain, Italy and the United States supplied samples that represented acute and convalescent COVID-19. Nucleic acid was either cDNA or gDNA, and it came from T cells, B-cell-depleted T cells, or PBMCs.

In the authors' methods: Nucleated cell number was recorded as an estimate derived from reference gene primer amplification. Some clones are missing from TCRdb's copy, which holds only in-frame ones; the method was immunoSEQ multiplex PCR. V and J calls and clone size are as listed in that table; D and trimming were resolved from the DNA. The sample holds fewer than 150,000 clones, more than 60% seen once. The CDR3 extends over 13 amino acids. The V gene's germline CDR1 is SGHRS and CDR2 YFSETQ. V dropped 4 bases and J dropped 2 bases, with 7 bases sitting between them. This clonotype originated in a man aged 65-85 years with acute or convalescent COVID-19. The material sequenced was peripheral blood. The genes are TRBV5-1 and TRBJ2-1, with D possibly TRBD2 on 5 matching bases. CDR3 residues: CASSPGTYNEQFF. The CDR3 DNA follows: TGCGCCAGCAGCCCGGGAACCTACAATGAGCAGTTCTTC.